Following are 31 T cell receptor beta chains from one sample sequenced in a study of cytomegalovirus exposure and HLA in healthy donors. Both 60 Vbeta primers and 13 Jbeta primers went into the PCR. TCRdb's copy holds only in-frame clones and misses some; the assay was immunoSEQ multiplex PCR. The top ten clones hold approximately 2.3% of a sample with over 85,000 clones, roughly 70% of them seen once. Sequencing was performed on PBMCs. All receptors come from a man aged 25 to 40 in good health and CMV-seronegative.

This clone has a handful of counts. This chain links TRBV10-3 with TRBJ2-1; 7 bases are shared with TRBD2. The germline V gene encodes CDR1 ENHRY and CDR2 SYGVKD. J was trimmed by 5 bases and V by 3 bases; bases with no gene match: 10. The CDR3 runs to 16 residues. CDR3 residues: CAISDPTSATHNEQFF. The CDR3 DNA follows: TGTGCCATCAGTGACCCAACTAGCGCGACCCACAATGAGCAGTTCTTC.

The chain links TRBV7-3 to TRBJ2-4, with TRBD1 matching over 10 bases. Germline CDR1 SGHTA, CDR2 FQGTGA. CDR3 length equals 17 residues. The V segment lost 2 bases and the J segment 7 bases; nucleotides outside the gene matches: 11. CDR3 sequence reads: CASSLWIGLDRGNIQYF. The CDR3 nucleotides read TGTGCCAGCAGCTTATGGATCGGGTTGGACAGGGGGAACATTCAGTACTTC.

The rearrangement uses TRBV5-1 and TRBJ1-4, with TRBD1 as a possible D gene (5 bases). CDR1 and CDR2 (germline): SGHRS, YFSETQ. The CDR3 is 14 amino acids. V was shortened by 4 bases and J by 3 bases, with 10 bases between the two germline ends. The CDR3 DNA follows: TGCGCCAGCAGCCCCGGGGGGGCTAATGAAAAACTGTTTTTT. Its translation is CASSPGGANEKLFF. The variable domain in full, completed from reference TRBV5-1 and TRBJ1-4, reads KAGVTQTPRYLIKTRGQQVTLSCSPISGHRSVSWYQQTPGQGLQFLFEYFSETQRNKGNFPGRFSGRQFSNSRSEMNVSTLELGDSALYLCASSPGGANEKLFFGSGTQLSVL.

This clone has only a few counts. This chain links TRBV6-6 with TRBJ2-3, with TRBD2 matching over 7 bases. The CDR3 totals 16 residues. The ends lost 2 bases at V and 2 bases at J; junction bases unmatched: 7. Per germline, CDR1 MNHNY and CDR2 SVGAGI (reference sequence). The CDR3 nucleotides are TGTGCCAGCAGTTACCCCAGAGCGGGGAACACAGATACGCAGTATTTT. This translates into CASSYPRAGNTDTQYF.

The chain joins TRBV7-9 to TRBJ1-1; 8 bases are shared with TRBD1. Germline V gene data show CDR1 as SEHNR and CDR2 as FQNEAQ (reference sequence). After removal of 4 bases from V and 1 base from J, the junction contained 2 bases not matched to a gene. The length of the CDR3 is 14 residues. CDR3 sequence reads: CASSSQGGNTEAFF. CDR3 nucleotides: TGTGCCAGCAGCTCACAGGGGGGGAACACTGAAGCTTTCTTT.

There are a few counts of this clone. The chain recombines TRBV6-5 with TRBJ1-1; the D gene is possibly TRBD1 (5 bases). The CDR3 totals 16 residues. Germline V lookup: CDR1 MNHEY, CDR2 SVGAGI. V lost 2 bases to trimming and J lost 1 base, with 14 bases between them. The CDR3 DNA sequence: TGTGCCAGCAGTTACAGCACAGGAGACACGAACACTGAAGCTTTCTTT. It translates to CASSYSTGDTNTEAFF.

V is TRBV30 and J is TRBJ1-5; 9 bases map to TRBD1. The CDR3 has 20 residues. The V gene's germline CDR1 is GTSNPN and CDR2 SVGIG (reference sequence). Unmatched junction bases numbered 20, after V lost 2 bases and J lost 3 bases. The CDR3 region has the DNA TGTGCCTGGAGTCCCCGACGAACAGGGGGCACAACGGGGCTCAATCAGCCCCAGCATTTT. It codes for CAWSPRRTGGTTGLNQPQHF.

The chain couples TRBV29-1 to TRBJ1-1; D not resolved. CDR3 length: 12 amino acids. Germline CDR1 SQVTM, CDR2 ANQGSEA. V was trimmed by 3 bases and J by 6 bases, leaving 11 bases between them. In nucleotides, the CDR3 is TGCAGCGTTGAGATGGGCGGGGCTGAAGCTTTCTTT. Its protein product is CSVEMGGAEAFF.

The chain couples TRBV11-2 to TRBJ2-3; D is uncertain. Germline CDR1 and CDR2: SGHAT and FQNNGV. V was trimmed by 3 bases and J by 0 bases, leaving 10 bases between them. This CDR3 spans 15 amino acids. Written as DNA, the CDR3 is TGTGCCAGCAGCTTGGATAACGGGAGCACAGATACGCAGTATTTT. Translating gives CASSLDNGSTDTQYF.

This chain links TRBV19 with TRBJ2-1; TRBD2 matches at 7 bases. Germline lookup yields CDR1 LNHDA and CDR2 SQIVND (reference sequence). The CDR3 has 14 amino acids. J gave up 5 bases and V 3 bases, and 4 bases lay outside the gene matches. DNA for the CDR3: TGTGCCAGTAGTATGAGCGGGAACAACAATGAGCAGTTCTTC. This translates into CASSMSGNNNEQFF.

The J gene is TRBJ2-3, the V gene TRBV18; D is unclear. Germline V gene data show CDR1 as KGHSH and CDR2 as LQKENI. With 2 bases removed from V and 0 bases from J, the gap between germline ends came to 9 bases. CDR3 length: 15 amino acids. CDR3 nucleotides: TGTGCCAGCTCACCATACGAGAGGAGCACAGATACGCAGTATTTT. It encodes CASSPYERSTDTQYF.

The chain joins TRBV10-1 to TRBJ2-2; D is perhaps TRBD2 (6 bases). The CDR3 consists of 14 residues. Germline V gene data show CDR1 as WNHNN and CDR2 as SYGVQD (reference sequence). Trimming removed 5 bases at V and 4 bases at J, with 11 bases between. The CDR3 reads CASSQLSGTGELFF. CDR3 sequence (DNA): TGCGCCAGCAGTCAACTTAGCGGCACCGGGGAGCTGTTTTTT.

This clone was observed a handful of times. V gene TRBV28 combines with J gene TRBJ1-2, with 9 positions matching TRBD1. CDR3 size: 14 residues. CDR1 and CDR2 (germline): MDHEN, SYDVKM. V lost 7 bases, J lost 3 bases, and 6 bases stayed unmatched. CDR3 DNA: TGTGCCAGCATTAGACAGGGGGATGACTATGGCTACACCTTC. It translates to CASIRQGDDYGYTF.

This clone has a handful of counts. This chain links TRBV10-3 with TRBJ2-2; 9 bases agree with TRBD1. This CDR3 comprises 15 residues. J lost 5 bases, V lost 2 bases, and 3 bases had no gene match. The germline V gene encodes CDR1 ENHRY and CDR2 SYGVKD. CDR3 nucleotides: TGTGCCATCAGTGAGGACAGGGGGGGAACCGGGGAGCTGTTTTTT. Translation gives CAISEDRGGTGELFF.

The V and J genes are TRBV4-3 and TRBJ1-2, with D unclear. V lost 1 base, J lost 0 bases, and 15 bases lay in between. CDR3 length: 17 amino acids. CDR1 is LGHNA and CDR2 is YSLEER in the germline V gene. The CDR3 region is CASSQVSGSRANYGYTF. In DNA, the CDR3 is TGCGCCAGCAGCCAAGTTTCTGGTAGTCGAGCTAACTATGGCTACACCTTC.

V and J are TRBV6-5 and TRBJ2-7, with D hard to call. The germline V and J ends were trimmed by 6 bases and 0 bases, with 9 bases remaining between them. The germline V gene has CDR1 MNHEY and CDR2 SVGAGI. The CDR3 has 13 residues. The CDR3 protein is CASRRIDSYEQYF. The DNA of the CDR3 is TGTGCCAGCAGGCGGATAGACTCCTACGAGCAGTACTTC.

The chain employs TRBV5-1 and TRBJ2-1, with TRBD2 identical over 9 bases. Looked up from germline, CDR1 is SGHRS and CDR2 is YFSETQ. The CDR3 spans 13 residues. Unmatched junction bases numbered 3, after V lost 6 bases and J lost 5 bases. The CDR3 DNA follows: TGCGCCAGCAATTTAGCGGGGGACAATGAGCAGTTCTTC. Residues: CASNLAGDNEQFF. Complete variable domain (other parts from reference TRBV5-1 and TRBJ2-1): KAGVTQTPRYLIKTRGQQVTLSCSPISGHRSVSWYQQTPGQGLQFLFEYFSETQRNKGNFPGRFSGRQFSNSRSEMNVSTLELGDSALYLCASNLAGDNEQFFGPGTRLTVL.

The chain recombines TRBV5-4 with TRBJ1-3; unclear D gene. Germline V gene sequence: CDR1 SGHNT, CDR2 YYREEE (reference sequence). Trimming took off 7 bases at V and 3 bases at J, with 14 bases between the two ends. CDR3 length: 14 residues. The CDR3 bases are TGTGCCAGCTCTGCAGATCGGAGTGGAAACACCATATATTTT. Its translation: CASSADRSGNTIYF.

This clone was seen a handful of times. CDR3 sequence (DNA): TGTGCCAGCAGCCCGCAGGGGGCGGGAGGAAACACCATATATTTT. Translating gives CASSPQGAGGNTIYF. The chain employs TRBV7-9 and TRBJ1-3, with 8 bases matching TRBD1. CDR1 and CDR2 (germline): SEHNR, FQNEAQ (reference sequence). Trimming cost V 5 bases and J 4 bases; bases outside gene matches: 7. This CDR3 is built from 15 residues. Looking up the rest from reference TRBV7-9 and TRBJ1-3 gives the full variable domain: DTGVSQNPRHKITKRGQNVTFRCDPISEHNRLYWYRQTLGQGPEFLTYFQNEAQLEKSRLLSDRFSAERPKGSFSTLEIQRTEQGDSAMYLCASSPQGAGGNTIYFGEGSWLTVV.

This clone was recorded once. The chain couples TRBV7-2 to TRBJ1-3; 8 bases fit TRBD1. Germline V gives CDR1 SGHTA, CDR2 FQGNSA. There are 16 residues in the CDR3. Trimming at V came to 1 base and at J to 9 bases, leaving 11 bases not matched to a gene. The CDR3 spells CASSLVGQAVLGTIYF. The CDR3 nucleotides read TGTGCCAGCAGCTTAGTGGGACAGGCGGTTTTGGGCACCATATATTTT.

This clone was observed a handful of times. The chain carries TRBV5-1 and TRBJ1-3; the D gene is possibly TRBD1 (5 bases). V shed 0 bases and J shed 2 bases, with 9 bases lying between them. This CDR3 region has 15 residues. Per germline, CDR1 SGHRS and CDR2 YFSETQ. In nucleotides, the CDR3 is TGCGCCAGCAGCTTGGATTCCAGGGCTGGAAACACCATATATTTT. The encoded protein is CASSLDSRAGNTIYF.

V and J are TRBV7-2 and TRBJ2-5, with 7 bases matching TRBD2. Germline-derived CDR1 and CDR2 are SGHTA and FQGNSA. There are 14 residues in the CDR3. The V gene end was trimmed by 4 bases and the J gene end by 3 bases; junction bases not matched to a gene: 5. CDR3: CASSSGGGEETQYF. DNA for the CDR3: TGTGCCAGCAGCTCGGGGGGAGGGGAAGAGACCCAGTACTTC.

The chain carries TRBV9 and TRBJ1-3, with D tentatively TRBD1 (5 bases). The CDR3 loop spans 15 amino acids. V was pared by 4 bases and J by 0 bases, with 11 bases between. The V gene's germline CDR1 is SGDLS and CDR2 YYNGEE. CDR3 residues: CASSSQGSSGNTIYF. The CDR3 region has the DNA TGTGCCAGCAGCTCTCAGGGTAGCTCTGGAAACACCATATATTTT.

This clone was seen a handful of times. The rearrangement links TRBV7-7 to TRBJ2-3, with 7 bases identical to TRBD2. Germline V gives CDR1 SSHAT, CDR2 FNYEAQ (reference sequence). V shed 1 base, J shed 4 bases, and the junction held 8 bases outside the gene matches. The CDR3 covers 16 residues. CDR3: CASSLGGGSGADTQYF. In DNA form, the CDR3 reads TGTGCCAGCAGCTTAGGAGGCGGGAGTGGGGCAGATACGCAGTATTTT.

This chain links TRBV2 with TRBJ1-4; D call uncertain. V was cut by 8 bases and J by 7 bases, with 17 bases left in between. The CDR3 covers 14 residues. The germline V gene has CDR1 SNHLY and CDR2 FYNNEI. The CDR3 is CASSQTAVFEKLFF. The CDR3 nucleotides are TGTGCCAGCTCGCAAACAGCCGTCTTTGAAAAACTGTTTTTT.

This clone was seen a handful of times. The CDR3 loop is CASSLRHRETGEQYF. In DNA, the CDR3 is TGTGCCAGCAGCTTGAGACACAGGGAAACGGGCGAGCAGTACTTC. The V call is TRBV7-2, the J call TRBJ2-7, with D maybe TRBD1 (6 bases). Trimming stripped 3 bases from V and 6 bases from J, with 18 bases between. Per germline, CDR1 SGHTA and CDR2 FQGNSA. The CDR3 extends over 15 amino acids. Filled out from reference TRBV7-2 and TRBJ2-7, the complete variable domain reads GAGVSQSPSNKVTEKGKDVELRCDPISGHTALYWYRQSLGQGLEFLIYFQGNSAPDKSGLPSDRFSAERTGGSVSTLTIQRTQQEDSAVYLCASSLRHRETGEQYFGPGTRLTVT.

The chain couples TRBV30 to TRBJ2-2; D perhaps matches TRBD1 (6 bases). V dropped 3 bases and J dropped 6 bases, with 11 bases sitting between them. This CDR3 region has 13 residues. The germline CDR1 and CDR2 sequences are GTSNPN and SVGIG (reference sequence). CDR3 residues: CAWSSDRSGELFF. The CDR3 nucleotides read TGTGCCTGGAGCTCGGACAGATCCGGGGAGCTGTTTTTT.

The rearrangement joins TRBV10-1 to TRBJ1-4; D remains unclear. In germline, CDR1 is WNHNN, CDR2 SYGVQD (reference sequence). Trimming took off 4 bases at V and 7 bases at J, with 13 bases between the two ends. There are 14 residues in the CDR3. The CDR3 spells CASSVGGGGEKLFF. The CDR3 DNA follows: TGCGCCAGCAGTGTCGGAGGTGGCGGTGAAAAACTGTTTTTT.

The sample holds one count of this clone. J is TRBJ1-1 and V is TRBV7-9; D not certain. V dropped 1 base and J dropped 0 bases, with 9 bases sitting between them. In germline, CDR1 is SEHNR, CDR2 FQNEAQ (reference sequence). This CDR3 region has 15 residues. This CDR3 is CASSLVSEMNTEAFF. The DNA for the CDR3 is TGTGCCAGCAGCTTAGTCAGCGAAATGAACACTGAAGCTTTCTTT.

V gene TRBV27 combines with J gene TRBJ2-1; 14 nucleotides agree with TRBD2. After removal of 3 bases from V and 4 bases from J, the junction contained 11 bases not matched to a gene. The CDR3 length is 19 residues. The germline V gene encodes CDR1 MNHEY and CDR2 SMNVEV (reference sequence). The CDR3 spells CASSFSPRTSGGSYNEQFF. Written as DNA, the CDR3 is TGTGCCAGCAGTTTTTCCCCTCGGACTAGCGGGGGGTCTTACAATGAGCAGTTCTTC.

This clone was observed a handful of times. V gene TRBV27 combines with J gene TRBJ2-5; 9 nucleotides agree with TRBD2. Germline V gene sequence: CDR1 MNHEY, CDR2 SMNVEV (reference sequence). V shed 6 bases and J 4 bases; nucleotides not matched to a gene: 12. The CDR3 covers 16 residues. The chain's CDR3 is CASRRAGTSKVETQYF. The DNA for the CDR3 is TGTGCCAGCAGGCGGGCCGGGACTAGCAAAGTAGAGACCCAGTACTTC.